This TCR beta chain was captured in a study of CD8 T cells in ankylosing spondylitis. Preparation of TCR beta libraries was done by quantitative 5'-RACE with molecular barcodes. One entry per CDR3 protein, called by TCRdb with MiXCR from the 5' RACE reads. This sample has around 130,000 distinct CDR3 sequences, with about 7% found just once. This clonotype was counted many times. Trimming stripped 0 bases from V and 3 bases from J, with 10 bases between. The V gene's germline CDR1 is SGHRS and CDR2 YFSETQ. The CDR3 extends over 15 amino acids. The clonotype comes from a male donor with ankylosing spondylitis or in good health (not recorded which). This sequence joins TRBV5-1 and TRBJ1-5; D uncertain. The sequencing sample was made of blood, either unsorted or a sorted T cell fraction (not recorded which). The DNA for the CDR3 is TGCGCCAGCAGCTTGGTCGGGCTACCCAATCAGCCCCAGCATTTT. Protein sequence: CASSLVGLPNQPQHF. The full variable domain, completed using reference TRBV5-1 and TRBJ1-5, is KAGVTQTPRYLIKTRGQQVTLSCSPISGHRSVSWYQQTPGQGLQFLFEYFSETQRNKGNFPGRFSGRQFSNSRSEMNVSTLELGDSALYLCASSLVGLPNQPQHFGDGTRLSIL.